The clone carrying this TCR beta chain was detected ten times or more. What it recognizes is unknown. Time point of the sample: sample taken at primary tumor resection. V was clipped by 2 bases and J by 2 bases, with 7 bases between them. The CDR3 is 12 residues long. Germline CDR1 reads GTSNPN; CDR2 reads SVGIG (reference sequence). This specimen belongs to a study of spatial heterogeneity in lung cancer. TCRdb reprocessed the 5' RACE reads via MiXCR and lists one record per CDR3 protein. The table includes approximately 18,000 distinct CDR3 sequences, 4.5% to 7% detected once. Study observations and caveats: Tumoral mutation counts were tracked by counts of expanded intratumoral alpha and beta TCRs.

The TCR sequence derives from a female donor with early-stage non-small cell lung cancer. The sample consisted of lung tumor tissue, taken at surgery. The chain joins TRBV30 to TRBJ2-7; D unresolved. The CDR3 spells CAWSWVTYEQYF. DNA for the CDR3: TGTGCCTGGAGTTGGGTAACCTACGAGCAGTACTTC. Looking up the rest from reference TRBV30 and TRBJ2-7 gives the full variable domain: SQTIHQWPATLVQPVGSPLSLECTVEGTSNPNLYWYRQAAGRGLQLLFYSVGIGQISSEVPQNLSASRPQDRQFILSSKKLLLSDSGFYLCAWSWVTYEQYFGPGTRLTVT.